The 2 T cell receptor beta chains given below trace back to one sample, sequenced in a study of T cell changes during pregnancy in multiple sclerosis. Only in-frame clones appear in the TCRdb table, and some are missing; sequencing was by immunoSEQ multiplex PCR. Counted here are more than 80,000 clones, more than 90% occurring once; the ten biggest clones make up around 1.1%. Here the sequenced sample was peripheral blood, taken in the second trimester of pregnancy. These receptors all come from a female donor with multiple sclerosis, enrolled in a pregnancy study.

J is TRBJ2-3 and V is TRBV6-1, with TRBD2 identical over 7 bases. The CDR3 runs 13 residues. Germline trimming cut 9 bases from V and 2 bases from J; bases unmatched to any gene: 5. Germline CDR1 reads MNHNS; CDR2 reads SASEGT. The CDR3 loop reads CASLAGPTDTQYF. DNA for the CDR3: TGTGCCAGTTTAGCGGGCCCCACAGATACGCAGTATTTT.

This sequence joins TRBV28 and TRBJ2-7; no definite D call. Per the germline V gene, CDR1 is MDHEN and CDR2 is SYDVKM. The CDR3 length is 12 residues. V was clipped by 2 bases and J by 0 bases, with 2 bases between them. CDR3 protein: CASSLLSYEQYF. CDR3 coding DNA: TGTGCCAGCAGTTTACTCTCCTACGAGCAGTACTTC.